This TCR beta chain was found in a study of blood T cell repertoires in COVID-19. Sequencing was performed with immunoSEQ multiplex PCR; in TCRdb, only in-frame clones are kept and a portion is missing. Here the sample spans roughly 300,000 clones, 81% being singletons. Looked up from germline, CDR1 is SGHAT and CDR2 is FQDESV (reference sequence). The CDR3 is 14 amino acids. The V end lost 2 bases, the J end lost 2 bases, and 10 bases lay between the germline ends. Input material: peripheral blood. The rearrangement joins TRBV11-1 to TRBJ2-7; D not resolved. The clonotype originates from a woman aged 60-70 years with active or convalescent COVID-19. CDR3 sequence (DNA): TGTGCCAGCAGCTTACCAGGTGACCCCTACGAGCAGTACTTC. It translates to CASSLPGDPYEQYF.